The 5 T cell receptor beta chains listed next were all sequenced from one sample in a study of CD8 T cells in ankylosing spondylitis. TCRdb ran MiXCR on the 5' RACE reads and lists one entry per CDR3 protein. Among about 250,000 distinct CDR3 sequences listed, around 32% were seen once. Sequencing was carried out using blood, either unsorted or a sorted T cell fraction (not recorded which). Every receptor here comes from a male donor with ankylosing spondylitis or in good health (not recorded which).

Only a few counts were recorded for this clonotype. The V and J genes are TRBV15 and TRBJ2-3, with 7 bases fitting TRBD1. Germline CDR1 is LNHNV and CDR2 is YYDKDF (reference sequence). This CDR3 contains 15 residues. J lost 1 base, V lost 7 bases, and 8 bases had no gene match. CDR3 protein: CATTRDSLGTDTQYF. In nucleotides, the CDR3 is TGTGCCACCACCCGGGACAGTCTTGGCACAGATACGCAGTATTTT.

The V and J genes are TRBV5-1 and TRBJ2-5; D might be TRBD1 or TRBD2, each matching 5 bases. The CDR3 loop spans 14 amino acids. Trimming removed 6 bases at V and 1 base at J, with 13 bases between. CDR1 SGHRS and CDR2 YFSETQ come from the germline V gene. CDR3 residues: CASTWDPSQETQYF. The CDR3 DNA reads as TGCGCCAGCACCTGGGACCCCTCCCAAGAGACCCAGTACTTC.

The chain recombines TRBV6-1 with TRBJ2-3; weak D call: TRBD1 (5 bases). The CDR3 is 15 amino acids. The germline V and J ends were trimmed by 6 bases and 4 bases, with 17 bases remaining between them. CDR1 is MNHNS, CDR2 SASEGT, per germline. The CDR3 region is CASSTQGIRADTQYF. In DNA form, the CDR3 reads TGTGCCAGCAGCACCCAGGGAATCCGGGCAGATACGCAGTATTTT.

The chain links TRBV5-5 to TRBJ2-7; unclear D gene. The V gene's germline CDR1 is SGHKS and CDR2 YYEKEE (reference sequence). The V gene lost 4 bases and the J gene lost 5 bases, with 22 bases spanning the gap. This CDR3 contains 16 residues. CDR3 sequence reads: CASSRNPGPEIHEQYF. In DNA form, the CDR3 reads TGTGCCAGCAGCCGGAATCCGGGCCCCGAGATTCACGAGCAGTACTTC.

The rearrangement joins TRBV12-3 or TRBV12-4 to TRBJ2-5, with TRBD2 identical over 12 bases. With V trimmed by 6 bases and J by 0 bases, 17 bases remained unmatched. This CDR3 is 20 amino acids long. This chain's CDR3 is CASSPTVGTSGLHNQETQYF. Written as DNA, the CDR3 is TGTGCCAGCAGCCCAACGGTGGGGACTAGCGGGCTTCACAACCAAGAGACCCAGTACTTC.